The entry below describes one TCR beta chain. This sample is drawn from a study of OX40 agonist ivuxolimab in advanced cancers. Study-wide background: The patients got ivuxolimab, which is an agonistic anti-OX40 (CD134) antibody. The dose of intravenous ivuxolimab that patients received every 2 weeks ranged from 0.01 to 10 mg/kg. Partial responses were achieved by three patients: one hepatocellular carcinoma, two cutaneous melanoma.

Data came from immunoSEQ multiplex PCR; TCRdb stores just in-frame clones and leaves some out. In the table there are 45,000 to 60,000 clones, about nine tenths of which are singletons. The CDR3 is 13 residues long. V trimming: 2 bases; J trimming: 4 bases; junction bases outside the gene matches: 0. Per germline, CDR1 SGHAT and CDR2 FQNNGV. Autoimmune disease history or systemic immunosuppression was exclusionary. The material sequenced was CD4+ or CD8+ T cells sorted from blood, taken in a trial of the OX40 agonist ivuxolimab. The chain carries TRBV11-2 and TRBJ1-1; 8 bases align to TRBD1. The receptor was isolated from an adult with an advanced solid tumor such as melanoma, head and neck, liver or kidney cancer. The DNA of the CDR3 is TGTGCCAGCAGCTTAACAGGGGGCACTGAAGCTTTCTTT. This translates into CASSLTGGTEAFF.